The present T cell receptor beta chain was sequenced within a study of blood T cell repertoires in COVID-19. The overall study: There were acute and convalescent COVID-19 samples, and they came from the United States, Italy and Spain. Nucleic acid was either cDNA or gDNA, and it came from T cells, B-cell-depleted T cells, or PBMCs.

This CDR3 region has 15 residues. Germline CDR1 and CDR2: LGHDT and YNNKEL (reference sequence). Points on this clone: The junction departs from the called germline gene at one end, perhaps through a read error.

As originally analysed: The authors estimated nucleated cell counts from reference gene primer amplification. Profiling relied on immunoSEQ multiplex PCR, and the TCRdb table lists in-frame clones only, not all of them. The DNA was the basis for D and trimming; V, J and clone size are from that table. The sample consists of 75,000 to 95,000 clones, roughly nine tenths of them appearing once. The V call is TRBV3-1 (or the pseudogene TRBV3-2), the J call TRBJ2-2; a possible D gene is TRBD2 (7 bases). Material for sequencing was peripheral blood. The clonotype originates from a human donor in a cohort sampled during active COVID-19. The chain's CDR3 is CARSRGGARTGELFF. CDR3 DNA sequence: TGTGCCCGCAGTCGAGGGGGGGCGAGGACCGGGGAGCTGTTTTTT.